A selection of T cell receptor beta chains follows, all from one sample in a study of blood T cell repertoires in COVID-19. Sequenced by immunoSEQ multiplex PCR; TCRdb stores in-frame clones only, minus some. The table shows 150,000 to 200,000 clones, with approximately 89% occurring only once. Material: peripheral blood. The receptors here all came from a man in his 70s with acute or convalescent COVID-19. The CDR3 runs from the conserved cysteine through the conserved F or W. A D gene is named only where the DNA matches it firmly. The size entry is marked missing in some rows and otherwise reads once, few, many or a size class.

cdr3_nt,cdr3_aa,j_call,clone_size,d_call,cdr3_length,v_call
TGTGCCAGCAACCTAGCGGGAGTCGGGGAGCTGTTTTTT,CASNLAGVGELFF,TRBJ2-2,NA,TRBD2,13,TRBV2
TGTGCGACCGGGGGGGGAGGGGCGAACACTGAAGCTTTCTTT,CATGGGGANTEAFF,TRBJ1-1,NA,NA,14,TRBV2
TGTGCCAGTAGTATAGATGCAGGCCGAGGAGGGGATCAGCCCCAGCATTTT,CASSIDAGRGGDQPQHF,TRBJ1-5,NA,NA,17,TRBV19
TGTGCCAGCAGCTTGGATTGGGGCGGCACCGGGGAGCTGTTTTTT,CASSLDWGGTGELFF,TRBJ2-2,once,NA,15,TRBV5-4
TGTGCCAGTAAGACAGTCAGCGACTATGGCTACACCTTC,CASKTVSDYGYTF,TRBJ1-2,NA,NA,13,TRBV19
TGTGCCAGCAGTTATTGGGACAGGGGGCTGGGGCAGCCCCAGCATTTT,CASSYWDRGLGQPQHF,TRBJ1-5,NA,TRBD1,16,TRBV6-2/TRBV6-3
TGCGCCAGCAGCTTGCAGGAGGCCTACAATGAGCAGTTCTTC,CASSLQEAYNEQFF,TRBJ2-1,NA,NA,14,TRBV5-1
TGTGCCATCAGTGAGTCGAGGGGGGGCCCCGGGGAGCTGTTTTTT,CAISESRGGPGELFF,TRBJ2-2,NA,NA,15,TRBV10-3
TGTGCCAGCAGTCCCGTCGCAGCGTCTGGAAACACCATATATTTT,CASSPVAASGNTIYF,TRBJ1-3,NA,NA,15,TRBV7-3
TGTGCCAGCAGCCCGGGGGGGTTCTCCTACAATGAGCAGTTCTTC,CASSPGGFSYNEQFF,TRBJ2-1,NA,TRBD2,15,TRBV9
TGTGCCAGCAGCCAAGGCGTAGCGGGAGTTTTAGATACGCAGTATTTT,CASSQGVAGVLDTQYF,TRBJ2-3,few,TRBD2,16,TRBV4-2
TGTGCCAGCAGCTTAGGTCCGGGGAACACTGAAGCTTTCTTT,CASSLGPGNTEAFF,TRBJ1-1,NA,NA,14,TRBV11-2
TGTGCCAGCAGCTTCGGGTCTGGAGGGGATACGCAGTATTTT,CASSFGSGGDTQYF,TRBJ2-3,NA,NA,14,TRBV7-9
TGCGCCAGCAGCTTGGCACTAGCGGGGGGCAATGAGCAGTTCTTC,CASSLALAGGNEQFF,TRBJ2-1,NA,TRBD2,15,TRBV5-1
TGTGCCAGCAGCCCGGTTACCGCGGGGGGCCAAGAGACCCAGTACTTC,CASSPVTAGGQETQYF,TRBJ2-5,NA,TRBD2,16,TRBV5-4
TGTGCCAGCAGTCTCGGACAGGGAGACACCGGGGAGCTGTTTTTT,CASSLGQGDTGELFF,TRBJ2-2,NA,TRBD1,15,TRBV3-1/TRBV3-2
TGTGCCAGCAGTCCAACCGGGACTAGCGGAACCTACGAGCAGTACTTC,CASSPTGTSGTYEQYF,TRBJ2-7,NA,TRBD2,16,TRBV28
TGTGCCAGCAGTAAAGGACAGGGGTGGCCGAACACTGAAGCTTTCTTT,CASSKGQGWPNTEAFF,TRBJ1-1,once,TRBD1,16,TRBV28
TGTGCCAGCAGTCCCAGAGGGTTCGACACTGAAGCTTTCTTT,CASSPRGFDTEAFF,TRBJ1-1,NA,NA,14,TRBV27
TGTGCCAGCAGCTTGGAAGGGGTTAGAGGAGAGACCCAGTACTTC,CASSLEGVRGETQYF,TRBJ2-5,NA,NA,15,TRBV5-6
TGTGCCTGGACTGGGACAGGGTTAAGCTCCTACGAGCAGTACTTC,CAWTGTGLSSYEQYF,TRBJ2-7,NA,TRBD1,15,TRBV30
TGTGCCAGCTCAACAGGGTTTGAGACCCAGTACTTC,CASSTGFETQYF,TRBJ2-5,few,NA,12,TRBV2
TGCGCCAGCAGCCAAGGGGCGCCCCAGGATGGCTACACCTTC,CASSQGAPQDGYTF,TRBJ1-2,NA,NA,14,TRBV5-1
TGTGCCAGCAGCCGACAGGACTATGGCTACACCTTC,CASSRQDYGYTF,TRBJ1-2,NA,NA,12,TRBV7-9
TGCGCCAGCAGCTCCTGGACTAGCGGGAGGGCCAGTTCTTTCCACGAGCAGTACTTC,CASSSWTSGRASSFHEQYF,TRBJ2-7,NA,TRBD2,19,TRBV4-1
TGTGCCAGCAGACCGAAACTTACTAGCGCCGGGGGCCACAATGAGCAGTTCTTC,CASRPKLTSAGGHNEQFF,TRBJ2-1,NA,NA,18,TRBV7-2
TGCAGCGTGGGGAGGGGAGCGGGGGGTTTTGATACGCAGTATTTT,CSVGRGAGGFDTQYF,TRBJ2-3,NA,TRBD2,15,TRBV29-1
TGCGCCAGCAGCACGGACAGAATCACCTACGAGCAGTACTTC,CASSTDRITYEQYF,TRBJ2-7,NA,NA,14,TRBV5-1
TGTGCCAGCAGCCCAGCCGGGGTTTCTAATGAAAAACTGTTTTTT,CASSPAGVSNEKLFF,TRBJ1-4,NA,NA,15,TRBV7-6
TGCGCCAGCACCGTACAGGGGGCGGCTGAAGCTTTCTTT,CASTVQGAAEAFF,TRBJ1-1,once,TRBD1,13,TRBV5-1
TGTGCCAGCAGCACAAACTACGAGCAGTACTTC,CASSTNYEQYF,TRBJ2-7,NA,NA,11,TRBV5-5